The 7 T cell receptor beta chains in this list originate from one sample, sequenced in a study of blood T cell repertoires in COVID-19. TCRdb's table, derived via immunoSEQ multiplex PCR, lists solely in-frame clones and lacks some. Among fewer than 200,000 clones, 83% were seen once, and the ten largest hold approximately 1.4%. The specimen was peripheral blood. Source of these receptors: a human donor in a cohort sampled during active COVID-19.

This chain uses TRBV5-6 with TRBJ1-6; the D is unclear. The CDR3 runs to 14 residues. Germline CDR1 is SGHDT and CDR2 is YYEEEE. Trimming took 1 base from V and 7 from J, leaving 9 bases between them. CDR3: CASSLSGANSPLHF. In DNA, the CDR3 is TGTGCCAGCAGCTTGAGCGGTGCCAATTCACCCCTCCACTTT.

As for this clone: The same CDR3 is also encoded by other DNA sequences in this sample. The chain joins TRBV27 to TRBJ1-1; 8 nucleotides match TRBD1. The J segment lost 1 base and the V segment lost 5 bases, leaving 3 bases of the junction unmatched. The germline CDR1 and CDR2 sequences are MNHEY and SMNVEV (reference sequence). The CDR3 consists of 14 residues. CDR3 region: CASSPGTGNTEAFF. CDR3 nucleotide sequence: TGTGCCAGCAGTCCCGGGACAGGGAACACTGAAGCTTTCTTT.

This chain connects TRBV6-2 or TRBV6-3 to TRBJ2-7; D perhaps matches TRBD1 (5 bases). V lost 7 bases and J 6 bases, leaving 22 bases between the germline ends. Germline V gives CDR1 MNHEY, CDR2 SVGEGT. The CDR3 has 15 amino acids. Written as DNA, the CDR3 is TGTGCCAGCATCCCTGCGGACATCGATGGCAGCGAGCAGTACTTC. Its translation: CASIPADIDGSEQYF.

The chain recombines TRBV7-9 with TRBJ1-2; unclear D gene. This CDR3 comprises 13 residues. The germline V gene has CDR1 SEHNR and CDR2 FQNEAQ (reference sequence). V was shortened by 7 bases and J by 0 bases, with 9 bases between the two germline ends. CDR3 sequence reads: CASTDNANYGYTF. Written as DNA, the CDR3 is TGTGCCAGCACCGACAACGCTAACTATGGCTACACCTTC.

The V call is TRBV6-6, the J call TRBJ1-5; 9 nucleotides match TRBD1. V was clipped by 5 bases and J by 7 bases; unmatched bases: 9. From germline, CDR1 is MNHNY and CDR2 SVGAGI (reference sequence). The CDR3 is 15 amino acids. The CDR3 DNA sequence: TGTGCCAGCAGTCTCCCCCGGGACAGGGACCAGCCCCAGCATTTT. Translation: CASSLPRDRDQPQHF.

This clone has more than one count but fewer than ten. The chain combines TRBV4-2 with TRBJ2-3, with TRBD2 matching over 7 bases. Looked up from germline, CDR1 is LGHNA and CDR2 is YNFKEQ. The CDR3 has 14 residues. Trimming removed 4 bases from V and 8 bases from J; junction bases left unmatched: 9. The CDR3 protein is CASSPRGRGGTQYF. The CDR3 bases are TGTGCCAGCAGCCCGCGGGGCCGCGGGGGTACGCAGTATTTT.

CDR3 loop: CASSLGLAGEEQFF. As DNA, the CDR3 is TGCGCCAGCAGCTTGGGACTAGCGGGAGAAGAGCAGTTCTTC. The chain joins TRBV5-1 to TRBJ2-1; 12 bases line up with TRBD2. Unmatched junction bases numbered 2, after V lost 0 bases and J lost 10 bases. This CDR3 spans 14 amino acids. Germline V CDR1 and CDR2: SGHRS, YFSETQ.